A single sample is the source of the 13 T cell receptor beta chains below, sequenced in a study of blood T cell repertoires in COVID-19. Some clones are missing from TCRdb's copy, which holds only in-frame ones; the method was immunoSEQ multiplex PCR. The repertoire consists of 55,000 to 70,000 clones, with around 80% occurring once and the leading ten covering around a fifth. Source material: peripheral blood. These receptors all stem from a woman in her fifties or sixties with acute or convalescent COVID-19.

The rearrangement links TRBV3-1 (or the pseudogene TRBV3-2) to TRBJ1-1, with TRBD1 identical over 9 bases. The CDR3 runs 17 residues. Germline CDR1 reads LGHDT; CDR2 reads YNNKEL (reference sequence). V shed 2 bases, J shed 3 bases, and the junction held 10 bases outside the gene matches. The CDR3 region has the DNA TGTGCCAGCAGCCAATGGTATGGACAGGGGACACACACTGAAGCTTTCTTT. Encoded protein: CASSQWYGQGTHTEAFF.

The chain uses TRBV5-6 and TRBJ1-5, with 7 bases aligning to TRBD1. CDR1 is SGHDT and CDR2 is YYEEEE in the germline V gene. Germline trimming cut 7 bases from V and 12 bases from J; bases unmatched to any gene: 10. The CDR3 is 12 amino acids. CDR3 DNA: TGTGCCAGCGCCAGGGGGGTCGGGCACCAGCATTTT. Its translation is CASARGVGHQHF.

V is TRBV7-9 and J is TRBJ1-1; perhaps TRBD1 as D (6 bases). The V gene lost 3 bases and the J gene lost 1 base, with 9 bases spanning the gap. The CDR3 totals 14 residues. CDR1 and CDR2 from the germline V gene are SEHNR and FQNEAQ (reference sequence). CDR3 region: CASSLDRRNTEAFF. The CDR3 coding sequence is TGTGCCAGCAGCTTGGACAGAAGGAACACTGAAGCTTTCTTT.

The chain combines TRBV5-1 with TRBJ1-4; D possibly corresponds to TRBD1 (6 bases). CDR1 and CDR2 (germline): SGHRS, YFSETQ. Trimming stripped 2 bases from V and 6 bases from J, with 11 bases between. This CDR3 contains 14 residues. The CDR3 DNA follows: TGCGCCAGCAGCTTTACAGGGTTCGATGAAAAACTGTTTTTT. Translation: CASSFTGFDEKLFF.

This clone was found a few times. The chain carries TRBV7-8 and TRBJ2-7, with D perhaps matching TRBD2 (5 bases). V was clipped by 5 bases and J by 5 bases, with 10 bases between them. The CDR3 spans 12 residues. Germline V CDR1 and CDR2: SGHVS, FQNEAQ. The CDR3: CASSPRGNEQYF. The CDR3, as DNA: TGTGCCAGCAGCCCCCGAGGGAACGAGCAGTACTTC.

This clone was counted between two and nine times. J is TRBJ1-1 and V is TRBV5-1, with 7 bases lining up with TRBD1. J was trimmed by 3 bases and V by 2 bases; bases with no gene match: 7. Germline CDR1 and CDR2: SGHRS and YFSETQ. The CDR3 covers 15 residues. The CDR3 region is CASSFFDRDDTEAFF. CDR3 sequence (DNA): TGCGCCAGCAGCTTCTTCGACAGGGATGACACTGAAGCTTTCTTT.

CDR3 region: CAVVTGLGTGELFF. DNA for the CDR3: TGTGCCGTCGTGACAGGTCTAGGTACCGGGGAGCTGTTTTTT. The J gene is TRBJ2-2, the V gene TRBV10-3; tentatively, D is TRBD1 (6 bases). Trimming took 11 bases from V and 5 from J, leaving 18 bases between them. Germline values: CDR1 ENHRY, CDR2 SYGVKD. The CDR3 has 14 amino acids.

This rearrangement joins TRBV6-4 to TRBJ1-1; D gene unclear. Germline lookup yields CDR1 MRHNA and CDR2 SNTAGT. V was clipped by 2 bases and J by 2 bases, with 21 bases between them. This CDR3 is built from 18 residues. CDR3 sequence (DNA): TGTGCCAGCAGTGACAGGTGGGAGGGAAATGTTCAAAACACTGAAGCTTTCTTT. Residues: CASSDRWEGNVQNTEAFF.

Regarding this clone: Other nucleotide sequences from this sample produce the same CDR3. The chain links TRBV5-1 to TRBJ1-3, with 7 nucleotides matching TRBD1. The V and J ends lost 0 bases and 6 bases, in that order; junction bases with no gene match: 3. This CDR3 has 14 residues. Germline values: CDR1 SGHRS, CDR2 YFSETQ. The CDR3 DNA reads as TGCGCCAGCAGCTTGGCAGGGGGTGAAAACACCATATATTTT. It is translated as CASSLAGGENTIYF.

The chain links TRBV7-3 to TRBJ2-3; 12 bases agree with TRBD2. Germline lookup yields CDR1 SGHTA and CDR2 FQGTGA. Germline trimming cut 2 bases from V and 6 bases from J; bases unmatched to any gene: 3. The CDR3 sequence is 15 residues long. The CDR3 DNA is TGTGCCAGCAGCTTAGTGGGGACTAGCGGGGATACGCAGTATTTT. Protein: CASSLVGTSGDTQYF.

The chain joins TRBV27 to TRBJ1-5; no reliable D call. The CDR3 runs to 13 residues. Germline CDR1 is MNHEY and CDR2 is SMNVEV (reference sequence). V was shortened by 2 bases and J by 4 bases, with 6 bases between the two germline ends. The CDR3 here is CASSLLSNQPQHF. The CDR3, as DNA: TGTGCCAGCAGTTTACTCAGTAATCAGCCCCAGCATTTT.

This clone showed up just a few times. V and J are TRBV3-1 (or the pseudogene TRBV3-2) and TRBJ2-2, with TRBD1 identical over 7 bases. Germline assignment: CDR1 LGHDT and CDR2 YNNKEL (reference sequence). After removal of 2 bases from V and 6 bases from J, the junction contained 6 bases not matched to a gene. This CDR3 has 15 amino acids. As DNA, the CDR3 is TGTGCCAGCAGCCAAAGGGGGCGTGGAGCCGGGGAGCTGTTTTTT. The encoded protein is CASSQRGRGAGELFF.

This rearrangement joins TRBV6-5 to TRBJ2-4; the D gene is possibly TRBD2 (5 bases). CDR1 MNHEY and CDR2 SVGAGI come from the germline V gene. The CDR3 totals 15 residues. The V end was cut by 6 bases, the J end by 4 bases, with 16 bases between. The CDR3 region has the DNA TGTGCCAGCAGCCACCGGAGGCCGGATAAAAACATTCAGTACTTC. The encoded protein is CASSHRRPDKNIQYF.